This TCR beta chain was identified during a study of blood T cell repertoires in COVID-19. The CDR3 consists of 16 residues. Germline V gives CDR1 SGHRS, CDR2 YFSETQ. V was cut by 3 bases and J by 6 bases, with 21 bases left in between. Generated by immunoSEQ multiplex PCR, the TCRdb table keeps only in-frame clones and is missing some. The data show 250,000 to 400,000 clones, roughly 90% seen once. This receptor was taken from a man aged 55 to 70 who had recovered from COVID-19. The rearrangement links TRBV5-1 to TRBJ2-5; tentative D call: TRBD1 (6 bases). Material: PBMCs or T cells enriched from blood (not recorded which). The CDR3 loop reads CASSSAGTQDRKTQYF. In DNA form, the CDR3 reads TGCGCCAGCAGCTCGGCCGGGACACAAGATCGGAAGACCCAGTACTTC.